This TCR beta chain was identified during a study of human T cells and chemical hapten exposure. The table lists this clonotype with many counts. Attachment of unique molecular identifiers to individual cDNA molecules was performed in the library. TCRdb analysed the RACE reads with MiXCR anew, one entry per CDR3 protein. The sample holds around 380,000 distinct CDR3 sequences, approximately 5.8% seen once. This sample's time point: pre-sensitization, week 0. Treatment noted: therapeutic diphenylcyclopropenone sensitization with weekly scalp DPC. Extraction yielded total RNA from whole blood (unfractionated). This CDR3 comprises 15 residues. J gave up 0 bases and V 3 bases, and 3 bases lay outside the gene matches.

This chain uses TRBV12-3 or TRBV12-4 with TRBJ2-3; TRBD2 matches at 7 bases. This specimen was whole blood, taken in connection with sensitization to the hapten diphenylcyclopropenone (DPC). The origin of this receptor is a young woman with alopecia areata. Some clones in this sample may be carry-over from other donors' samples. Here the CDR3 reads CASSLWRESTDTQYF. In DNA, the CDR3 is TGTGCCAGCAGTTTGTGGCGGGAGAGCACAGATACGCAGTATTTT.